Sequencing of this TCR beta chain was carried out in a study of stem cell transplantation in POMP-related autoinflammatory disease. Study in general: Impaired MHC class I-dependent CD8+ differentiation was hypothesized from defective thymoproteasomes. Neutrophil and platelet engraftment from the graft donor was 100% through one year after transplant.

General study results and limits: Across all analyzed T-cell subsets, patients with PRAID tended toward reduced diversity and increased clonality.

Assay: immunoSEQ multiplex PCR; the TCRdb copy retains only in-frame clones and omits some. The sample shows 8,000 to 9,000 clones, 80% to 90% of them seen only once. Trimming stripped 3 bases from V and 1 base from J, with 24 bases between. The length of the CDR3 is 19 residues. Looked up from germline, CDR1 is LNHDA and CDR2 is SQIVND (reference sequence). This clone was seen just once. Antigen specificity is unknown. Sequencing was performed on CD8+ T cells from PBMCs, taken after stem cell transplantation. The V gene is TRBV19, the J gene TRBJ1-1; D remains unclear. This TCR derives from a human patient with POMP-related autoinflammation and immune dysregulation (PRAID). Some T cells may be supplied by the graft donor. The CDR3 here is CASSMDTRGGRGKNTEAFF. CDR3 DNA sequence: TGTGCCAGTAGTATGGATACCCGGGGAGGACGGGGTAAGAACACTGAAGCTTTCTTT.